A single sample gave rise to the 21 T cell receptor beta chains below, sequenced in a study of pediatric ulcerative colitis. The protocol was immunoSEQ multiplex PCR, while the TCRdb copy is restricted to in-frame clones and leaves out a portion. The sample comprises 40,000 to 55,000 clones, 60% to 85% of which are singletons, and less than 4.5% rests with the top ten. Rectal tissue came from one to two pinch biopsies taken at colonoscopy. The source material was gut tissue. Receptors were obtained from a girl between 10 and 17 years old with moderate ulcerative colitis.

The chain combines TRBV19 with TRBJ2-1; tentatively, D is TRBD2 (5 bases). The CDR3 covers 11 residues. V shed 2 bases and J shed 10 bases, with 6 bases lying between them. Germline CDR1 reads LNHDA; CDR2 reads SQIVND (reference sequence). The CDR3 spells CASSIRLEQFF. The CDR3 nucleotides read TGTGCCAGTAGTATACGACTAGAGCAGTTCTTC.

The chain uses TRBV5-8 and TRBJ1-2, with D perhaps TRBD1 (6 bases). In germline, CDR1 is SGHTS, CDR2 YDEGEE. V gave up 0 bases and J gave up 6 bases, with 15 bases separating them. This CDR3 comprises 15 residues. For the CDR3, the DNA is TGTGCCAGCAGCTTGGAGGCCTGGGGGGGCGATGGCTACACCTTC. Protein product: CASSLEAWGGDGYTF.

This clone came up a few times. This chain links TRBV4-2 with TRBJ2-7; maybe TRBD1 (6 bases). The CDR3 has 19 residues. CDR1 is LGHNA, CDR2 YNFKEQ, per germline. V lost 4 bases and J lost 1, with 26 bases in between. DNA for the CDR3: TGTGCCAGCAGCCCAACGCCATCTACACAGGGTTGGAGGTCCTACGAGCAGTACTTC. Its protein product is CASSPTPSTQGWRSYEQYF.

V is TRBV7-2 and J is TRBJ1-5; D is possibly TRBD1 (6 bases). The length of the CDR3 is 13 residues. Trimming took off 4 bases at V and 4 bases at J, with 8 bases between the two ends. The germline CDR1 and CDR2 sequences are SGHTA and FQGNSA. As DNA, the CDR3 is TGTGCCAGCAGCTCCAGGGGTAATCAGCCCCAGCATTTT. Protein sequence: CASSSRGNQPQHF.

V is TRBV6-1 and J is TRBJ1-4; a weak D match, TRBD1 (5 bases). The CDR3 has 14 amino acids. Germline assignment: CDR1 MNHNS and CDR2 SASEGT. Trimming cost V 2 bases and J 10 bases, with 14 bases left between them. CDR3 nucleotide sequence: TGTGCCAGCAGTGAATTCGGGGTGGGGCGAAAACTGTTTTTT. It is translated as CASSEFGVGRKLFF.

For this clone: The same CDR3 also results from other DNA sequences found in this sample. The chain joins TRBV7-8 to TRBJ1-5; the D gene is possibly TRBD1 (5 bases). CDR1 is SGHVS, CDR2 FQNEAQ, per germline. V was shortened by 2 bases and J by 5 bases, with 16 bases between the two germline ends. The CDR3 has 16 residues. CDR3 sequence reads: CASSLLQAGSDQPQHF. DNA for the CDR3: TGTGCCAGCAGCTTACTCCAGGCAGGGAGCGATCAGCCCCAGCATTTT. Using reference TRBV7-8 and TRBJ1-5 for the parts outside the CDR3, the full variable domain is GAGVSQSPRYKVAKRGQDVALRCDPISGHVSLFWYQQALGQGPEFLTYFQNEAQLDKSGLPSDRFFAERPEGSVSTLKIQRTQQEDSAVYLCASSLLQAGSDQPQHFGDGTRLSIL.

V and J are TRBV4-2 and TRBJ2-3; 8 bases match TRBD2. J gave up 1 base and V 4 bases, and 10 bases lay outside the gene matches. Germline values: CDR1 LGHNA, CDR2 YNFKEQ. CDR3 length: 17 amino acids. The DNA of the CDR3 is TGTGCCAGCAGCCCAAACCCTCCGGGACTAGGCACAGATACGCAGTATTTT. Amino acids: CASSPNPPGLGTDTQYF.

This clone was picked up one time. The chain has TRBV6-1 and TRBJ1-5, with 9 bases fitting TRBD1. Trimming cost V 4 bases and J 1 base; bases outside gene matches: 2. CDR1 and CDR2 from the germline V gene are MNHNS and SASEGT. This CDR3 is built from 15 residues. CDR3 nucleotide sequence: TGTGCCAGCAGTGTCGACAGGGGGAGCAATCAGCCCCAGCATTTT. This encodes CASSVDRGSNQPQHF.

The rearrangement joins TRBV6-5 to TRBJ2-2; D remains ambiguous. The CDR3 is made up of 14 amino acids. The germline V and J ends were trimmed by 5 bases and 4 bases, with 11 bases remaining between them. Germline assignment: CDR1 MNHEY and CDR2 SVGAGI. The CDR3 nucleotides are TGTGCCAGCAGTCTCCTGGGGTTCACCGGGGAGCTGTTTTTT. Translated, it gives CASSLLGFTGELFF.

This chain uses TRBV30 with TRBJ1-2; D is perhaps TRBD1 (6 bases). The CDR3 length is 20 residues. V shed 0 bases and J shed 2 bases, with 28 bases lying between them. Germline CDR1 and CDR2: GTSNPN and SVGIG (reference sequence). The CDR3 loop is CAWSVRPERMDGGPNYGYTF. Written as DNA, the CDR3 is TGTGCCTGGAGTGTACGGCCTGAGAGAATGGATGGGGGCCCAAACTATGGCTACACCTTC. Variable domain in full (rest from reference TRBV30 and TRBJ1-2): SQTIHQWPATLVQPVGSPLSLECTVEGTSNPNLYWYRQAAGRGLQLLFYSVGIGQISSEVPQNLSASRPQDRQFILSSKKLLLSDSGFYLCAWSVRPERMDGGPNYGYTFGSGTRLTVV.

CDR3 DNA sequence: TGTGCCAGCAGTTACTCGAGAGACCTGGGAGTAACTGAAGCTTTCTTT. This codes for CASSYSRDLGVTEAFF. The V and J genes are TRBV6-5 and TRBJ1-1; D is ambiguous. CDR1 is MNHEY, CDR2 SVGAGI, per germline. CDR3 length: 16 residues. Trimming pared 0 bases from V and 5 bases from J, leaving 16 bases between.

This chain joins TRBV10-3 and TRBJ2-4; no firm D call. Germline lookup yields CDR1 ENHRY and CDR2 SYGVKD. CDR3 length: 15 amino acids. V lost 3 bases to trimming and J lost 0 bases, with 9 bases between them. This chain's CDR3 is CAISDEALAKNIQYF. CDR3 DNA: TGTGCCATCAGTGATGAGGCTTTAGCCAAAAACATTCAGTACTTC.

The chain recombines TRBV5-4 with TRBJ2-2; a possible D gene is TRBD2 (6 bases). The CDR3 has 15 residues. V was trimmed by 4 bases and J by 5 bases, leaving 15 bases between them. Germline-derived CDR1 and CDR2 are SGHNT and YYREEE (reference sequence). CDR3 residues: CASSIGTPGTGELFF. CDR3 sequence (DNA): TGTGCCAGCAGCATCGGGACTCCCGGGACCGGGGAGCTGTTTTTT.

The chain combines TRBV9 with TRBJ1-4; 8 positions match TRBD1. Germline trimming cut 4 bases from V and 2 bases from J; bases unmatched to any gene: 4. Germline lookup yields CDR1 SGDLS and CDR2 YYNGEE. There are 15 residues in the CDR3. The CDR3 DNA reads TGTGCCAGCAGCCCCCGACAGGGGACTAATGAAAAACTGTTTTTT. This gives the protein CASSPRQGTNEKLFF. Filled out from reference TRBV9 and TRBJ1-4, the complete variable domain reads DSGVTQTPKHLITATGQRVTLRCSPRSGDLSVYWYQQSLDQGLQFLIQYYNGEERAKGNILERFSAQQFPDLHSELNLSSLELGDSALYFCASSPRQGTNEKLFFGSGTQLSVL.

The chain joins TRBV4-1 to TRBJ2-7, with TRBD1 identical over 7 bases. Germline CDR1 reads MGHRA; CDR2 reads YSYEKL. The CDR3 sequence is 15 residues long. J gave up 4 bases and V 4 bases, and 10 bases lay outside the gene matches. This CDR3 is CASSPGAGRGYEQYF. The DNA for the CDR3 is TGCGCCAGCAGCCCCGGTGCAGGCAGGGGGTACGAGCAGTACTTC.

The chain recombines TRBV7-6 with TRBJ1-2; 8 bases agree with TRBD1. CDR1 is SGHVS and CDR2 is FNYEAQ in the germline V gene. The CDR3 is 15 residues long. V trimming: 5 bases; J trimming: 8 bases; junction bases outside the gene matches: 13. The CDR3 reads CASSLGTGTGRGYTF. CDR3 in DNA: TGTGCCAGCAGCCTGGGGACAGGTACGGGACGCGGCTACACCTTC.

The chain has TRBV19 and TRBJ2-3; 9 bases match TRBD2. This CDR3 has 15 amino acids. The J segment lost 4 bases and the V segment lost 9 bases, leaving 11 bases of the junction unmatched. Germline CDR1 is LNHDA and CDR2 is SQIVND (reference sequence). CDR3 in DNA: TGTGCCAGCCGTCCTAGCGGGATGGCAGCAGATACGCAGTATTTT. Encoded protein: CASRPSGMAADTQYF.

This clone was detected only a few times. The chain links TRBV5-4 to TRBJ1-1, with TRBD1 as a possible D gene (5 bases). This CDR3 spans 15 amino acids. From germline, CDR1 is SGHNT and CDR2 YYREEE (reference sequence). Trimming removed 5 bases from V and 5 bases from J, with 19 bases in between. The DNA of the CDR3 is TGTGCCAGCAGACGCTCTGGGGGGATGGGAACTGAAGCTTTCTTT. It encodes CASRRSGGMGTEAFF.

This chain joins TRBV7-2 and TRBJ1-1; no firm D call. The CDR3 loop spans 15 amino acids. Looked up from germline, CDR1 is SGHTA and CDR2 is FQGNSA. V gave up 1 base and J gave up 1 base, with 10 bases separating them. CDR3 residues: CASSLGRLQNTEAFF. The DNA of the CDR3 is TGTGCCAGCAGCTTAGGCCGGCTCCAGAACACTGAAGCTTTCTTT.

This chain links TRBV5-6 with TRBJ2-7, with 9 bases fitting TRBD1. V was clipped by 4 bases and J by 3 bases; unmatched bases: 8. This CDR3 is built from 15 residues. Germline V gene data show CDR1 as SGHDT and CDR2 as YYEEEE. CDR3 sequence reads: CASSQAGTGIYEQYF. The CDR3 DNA is TGTGCCAGCAGCCAAGCCGGGACAGGGATCTACGAGCAGTACTTC. The full variable domain, its missing parts supplied by reference TRBV5-6 and TRBJ2-7, is DAGVTQSPTHLIKTRGQQVTLRCSPKSGHDTVSWYQQALGQGPQFIFQYYEEEERQRGNFPDRFSGHQFPNYSSELNVNALLLGDSALYLCASSQAGTGIYEQYFGPGTRLTVT.

The V call is TRBV19, the J call TRBJ2-1; the D is unclear. With 5 bases removed from V and 4 bases from J, the gap between germline ends came to 6 bases. Germline V gene data show CDR1 as LNHDA and CDR2 as SQIVND (reference sequence). The CDR3 runs 12 residues. CDR3 nucleotides: TGTGCCAGTAGTCCCACTTACAATGAGCAGTTCTTC. Encoded protein: CASSPTYNEQFF.